This entry concerns a single T cell receptor (beta chain). The antigen this receptor binds is unknown. It has no much larger one-base neighbor in the sample; base qualities were not kept. The donors were healthy, HIV-negative adults who had no recently reported acute infections or vaccinations. Every donor was a Caucasian adult residing in Nashville, Tennessee, USA. Magnetic negative selection was used to enrich CD4+ T cells, after which naive cells were positively selected on CD45RA and the negative fraction became the memory subset. Blood was obtained by leukapheresis, after which PBMCs were separated by Ficoll-Histopaque density gradient centrifugation and cryopreserved in liquid nitrogen vapor phase. Analytical flow cytometry was used to check the purity and quantity of every magnetically sorted T cell population. Genomic DNA was isolated from each sorted fraction and quantified by UV absorbance on a Nanodrop 2000c.

The CDR3 sequence holds 15 residues, the cysteine and phenylalanine included. The CDR3 DNA has 45 bases and is translated from base 1. Based on the germline V gene (reference sequence), the CDR1 and CDR2 sequences are SEHNR and FQNEAQ. V lost 5 bases and J lost 4 bases, and the count of bases not matched to a germline gene is 10. These data come from a study of shared clonotypes between healthy human individuals (dated by TCRdb to about 2020). Study-level background: A couple of women and three men aged 18 to 49 years were included in the cohort. For each donor, CD4 naive and CD4 memory were each run on three plates, CD8 naive on two plates, and CD8 memory on one plate. The study deeply sequenced blood TCR repertoires of about 5 healthy adults to estimate repertoire size and the extent of clonotype sharing between individuals. To increase sequencing depth and limit assay-specific biases, different laboratories used diverse techniques to prepare libraries and sequence TCR repertoires. Between about 0.85 and 9.5 billion PBMCs per donor were obtained by leukapheresis.

Study-level results and caveats: Compared with non-shared clonotypes, clonotypes shared by all four sorted-subset donors had higher generation probabilities. Estimated clonotype richness was generally larger for naive than for memory subsets. The genetic and exposure-history diversity represented was limited by the small number of donors. Even with the large sequencing depth, rarefaction of the sorted-subset datasets indicated that sequencing was incomplete. When a few donors were compared, the shared fraction of clonotypes was around 5% for naive CD4, about 4% for naive CD8, 2% to 2.5% for memory CD4, and 0.4% for memory CD8. Sampling was restricted to blood, and TCR repertoires in tissues likely differ from the TCR repertoires found in blood. Pairwise subsampling indicated that sequencing depth was expected to affect the degree of clonotype sharing among donors.

TCR CDR3 regions were amplified from genomic DNA by multiplex PCR using the deep immunoSEQ assay. Extracted genomic DNA from each cell subset was distributed evenly across all wells of several immunoSEQ 96-well plates, and each plate was treated as a replicate. For sorted subsets, each replicate PCR was loaded with approximately 190 ng genomic DNA, equivalent to 30,000 or so T cell genomes. Purified libraries were quantified with a Qubit 3.0 fluorometer, sized on a Bioanalyzer 2100, and re-quantified with the KAPA Library Quantification kit. Every immunoSEQ 96-well plate was sequenced on a dedicated single-read 150-cycle Illumina NextSeq 550 flow cell. For the original study's pipeline: The immunoSEQ output contained only junctional sequences without quality scores, so filtering could not match that applied to full-length reads. To assign V/J genes and CDR3, sequences were annotated using PyIR, a Python wrapper for IgBLAST v1.9, with IMGT germline references. Reads were removed for weak V/J assignments (E-value above 1e-6), missing CDR3, stop codons, out-of-frame junctions, or ambiguous translated residues. V3J clonotypes were defined by identical inferred V gene, J gene, and CDR3 amino acid sequence. Percentage overlap between repertoires was calculated by dividing the number of shared unique clonotypes by the size of the smaller repertoire. Richness of each repertoire was evaluated using RTK rarefaction, the Chao1 estimator, and Recon v2.1 estimates of unobserved clonotypes. For all TCRbeta clonotypes obtained by the gDNA method from a few donors, generation probabilities were computed with OLGA. As stored in TCRdb, this immuneACCESS dataset retains in-frame rearrangements with V and J assigned. A fraction of the clones does not appear; measured against another copy, unresolved V genes explain less than half of the discrepancy, and the remainder lacks a known reason. For V, J and clone size, that table is used; D and trimming come from the DNA. The sample table contains about 1.5 million clones; only one count was recorded for about 98% of them. The ten largest clones represent about 0.42% of the sample.

This receptor chain uses TRBV7-9 and TRBJ1-1; TRBD1 matches 7 bases in the middle. The sequence was obtained from a young man in good health. Sequenced input: naive CD4+ T cells sorted from blood. The sample's cell subset or site label is to be understood as: CD45RA+ positively selected. The DNA sequence is given as TGTGCCAGCAGCCTACCATCAGACAGGGCCACTGAAGCTTTCTTT. It translates as CASSLPSDRATEAFF.